This entry concerns a single TCR beta chain. Generated by immunoSEQ multiplex PCR, the TCRdb table keeps only in-frame clones and is missing some. Here the sample spans under 300,000 clones, about 88% being singletons. These data belong to a study of blood T cell repertoires in COVID-19. The wider study: PBMCs, B-cell-depleted T cells, or T cells were the source of the cDNA or gDNA that made up the material.

Germline loops: CDR1 SGHRS, CDR2 YFSETQ. With 4 bases removed from V and 4 bases from J, the gap between germline ends came to 11 bases. CDR3 length equals 14 residues. Material for sequencing was peripheral blood. J is TRBJ2-2 and V is TRBV5-1; tentative D call: TRBD1 (6 bases). This TCR derives from a woman aged 40 to 55 who had recovered from COVID-19. The CDR3 nucleotides read TGCGCCAGCAGCCTAGGACAGAGCACCGGGGAGCTGTTTTTT. Translating gives CASSLGQSTGELFF.